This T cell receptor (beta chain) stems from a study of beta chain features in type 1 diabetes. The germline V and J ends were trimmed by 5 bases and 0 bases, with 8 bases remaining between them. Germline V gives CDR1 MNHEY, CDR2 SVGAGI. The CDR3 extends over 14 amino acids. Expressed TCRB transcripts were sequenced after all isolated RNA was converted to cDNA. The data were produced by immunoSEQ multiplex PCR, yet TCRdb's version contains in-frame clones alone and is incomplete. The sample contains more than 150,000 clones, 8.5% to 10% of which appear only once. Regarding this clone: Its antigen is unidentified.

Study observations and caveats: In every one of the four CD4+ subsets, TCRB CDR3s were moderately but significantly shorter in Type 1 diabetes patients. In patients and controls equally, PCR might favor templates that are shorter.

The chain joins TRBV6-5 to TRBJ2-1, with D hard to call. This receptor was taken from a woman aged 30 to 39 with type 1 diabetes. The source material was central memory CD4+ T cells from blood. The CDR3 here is CASSAPSSYNEQFF. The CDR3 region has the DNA TGTGCCAGCAGTGCGCCGAGCTCCTACAATGAGCAGTTCTTC.